This T cell receptor (beta chain) appears in the sequencing data of a study of blood T cells in healthy people across ages. As for the study in general: Template switching captured about one barcoded beta molecule per two T cells. General study findings and limits: Investigators treated diversity estimates from one million T cells as underestimates.

The donors, all healthy, were Caucasians living in Russia, aged about 6 to 95. This clonotype was found a few times. What it binds is unknown. Primers used in a second PCR of roughly 7 to 12 cycles were a sample-barcoded 5' primer and a J-beta primer mix. TCRdb processed the 5' RACE reads anew with MiXCR; each CDR3 protein has one entry. This repertoire shows 850,000 to 1,100,000 distinct CDR3 sequences, less than 45% found once; its top ten account for 10% to 15%. The clonotype was recovered from a man between 18 and 29 years old in good health. Sequenced: blood.

This CDR3 reads CASSPGGSPTDTQYF. CDR3 coding DNA: TGTGCCAGCAGCCCAGGGGGCAGCCCCACAGATACGCAGTATTTT. V gene TRBV9 combines with J gene TRBJ2-3; 8 bases agree with TRBD1. The V gene's germline CDR1 is SGDLS and CDR2 YYNGEE. This CDR3 is built from 15 residues. J gave up 2 bases and V 4 bases, and 6 bases lay outside the gene matches.